This T cell receptor (beta chain) is from a study of patients and donors after allogeneic stem cell transplantation. This clonotype was counted only a few times. TCRdb re-called the RT-PCR reads with MiXCR, one entry per CDR3 protein. Here the sample spans around 200,000 distinct CDR3 sequences, around 40% being singletons. The specimen sequenced was blood, either unsorted or a sorted T cell fraction (not recorded which). This receptor was taken from a human donor who was either an allogeneic HSCT recipient or a stem cell or donor lymphocyte infusion donor (not recorded which). It is not recorded whose cells these are; they may come from a transplant donor.

Written as DNA, the CDR3 is TGTGCCAGCAGTTTAGCGGCAGATCAAGAGACCCAGTACTTC. It translates to CASSLAADQETQYF. The V and J genes are TRBV12-3 or TRBV12-4 and TRBJ2-5, with D uncertain. Trimming took 0 bases from V and 2 from J, leaving 7 bases between them. This CDR3 region has 14 residues.